This passage covers 24 T cell receptor beta chains from one sample sequenced in a study of T cell responses to AZD1222 COVID-19 vaccine. Using immunoSEQ multiplex PCR, the repertoire was profiled, and TCRdb retains in-frame clones only, with some absent. The repertoire holds fewer than 200,000 clones, with approximately 88% as singletons. Sequencing used peripheral blood, obtained 28 days after the second AZD1222 dose. The receptors shown here come from an adult who received the AZD1222 COVID-19 vaccine.

The chain has TRBV9 and TRBJ2-2; 7 bases are shared with TRBD1. V trimming: 3 bases; J trimming: 1 base; junction bases outside the gene matches: 3. Germline CDR1 and CDR2: SGDLS and YYNGEE. This CDR3 contains 15 residues. This CDR3 reads CASSGGQKNTGELFF. CDR3 in DNA: TGTGCCAGCAGCGGGGGACAGAAGAACACCGGGGAGCTGTTTTTT.

About this clone itself: Other DNA sequences from this sample encode an identical CDR3 as well. The rearrangement links TRBV5-4 to TRBJ1-2, with 7 bases lining up with TRBD1. With V trimmed by 0 bases and J by 2 bases, 4 bases remained unmatched. In germline, CDR1 is SGHNT, CDR2 YYREEE (reference sequence). The CDR3 totals 15 residues. The CDR3 DNA reads TGTGCCAGCAGCTTGGAGGCAGGGGGGAACTATGGCTACACCTTC. Translated: CASSLEAGGNYGYTF.

V is TRBV2 and J is TRBJ2-1, with TRBD1 as a possible D gene (6 bases). The V and J ends lost 7 bases and 7 bases respectively, with 11 bases between them. Germline V gene sequence: CDR1 SNHLY, CDR2 FYNNEI. The CDR3 spans 12 residues. The CDR3 region is CASKGGLNEQFF. In DNA, the CDR3 is TGTGCCAGCAAAGGGGGTTTGAATGAGCAGTTCTTC.

The rearrangement links TRBV10-3 to TRBJ1-2; 10 bases align to TRBD1. The CDR3 runs to 13 residues. V dropped 5 bases and J dropped 5; count of bases not matched to a gene: 2. Germline CDR1 and CDR2: ENHRY and SYGVKD. The CDR3 sequence is CAISPGQGYGYTF. DNA of the CDR3: TGTGCCATCAGTCCGGGACAGGGGTATGGCTACACCTTC.

The V call is TRBV9, the J call TRBJ1-6, with D tentatively TRBD1 (6 bases). Trimming pared 4 bases from V and 8 bases from J, leaving 13 bases between. Germline V gives CDR1 SGDLS, CDR2 YYNGEE. CDR3 size: 14 residues. Here the CDR3 reads CASSSDRSYSPLHF. DNA for the CDR3: TGTGCCAGCAGCTCCGACAGGTCCTATTCACCCCTCCACTTT.

The gene calls are TRBV29-1 and TRBJ1-4, with a weak D call TRBD1 (5 bases). Germline V CDR1 and CDR2: SQVTM, ANQGSEA. This CDR3 is built from 15 residues. V lost 3 bases and J 2 bases, leaving 13 bases between the germline ends. The CDR3 coding sequence is TGCAGCGTTGATGGGGGTACGGCTACTAATGAAAAACTGTTTTTT. Its translation is CSVDGGTATNEKLFF. The entire variable domain, with the rest obtained from reference TRBV29-1 and TRBJ1-4, is as follows: SAVISQKPSRDICQRGTSLTIQCQVDSQVTMMFWYRQQPGQSLTLIATANQGSEATYESGFVIDKFPISRPNLTFSTLTVSNMSPEDSSIYLCSVDGGTATNEKLFFGSGTQLSVL.

The rearrangement uses TRBV6-5 and TRBJ1-2, with D possibly being TRBD1 (5 bases). V was cut by 3 bases and J by 4 bases, with 12 bases left in between. The germline gives CDR1 MNHEY, CDR2 SVGAGI. The CDR3 is made up of 14 amino acids. This CDR3 is CASSYVWGVYGYTF. The CDR3 DNA sequence: TGTGCCAGCAGTTATGTATGGGGCGTCTATGGCTACACCTTC.

The gene calls are TRBV7-7 and TRBJ2-3; 10 bases line up with TRBD1. J lost 9 bases, V lost 5 bases, and 8 bases had no gene match. The length of the CDR3 is 14 residues. Per the germline V gene, CDR1 is SSHAT and CDR2 is FNYEAQ (reference sequence). For the CDR3, the DNA is TGTGCCAGCAGCCTAAGACAGGGGGCGATGACGCAGTATTTT. It specifies CASSLRQGAMTQYF.

The chain's CDR3 is CASSSHTGELFF. The DNA for the CDR3 is TGTGCCAGCAGTTCCCACACCGGGGAGCTGTTTTTT. The gene calls are TRBV27 and TRBJ2-2; D is undetermined. Trimming cost V 4 bases and J 3 bases, with 3 bases left between them. Germline loops: CDR1 MNHEY, CDR2 SMNVEV (reference sequence). The CDR3 extends over 12 amino acids.

This rearrangement joins TRBV2 to TRBJ1-2; 8 bases align to TRBD1. Germline V CDR1 and CDR2: SNHLY, FYNNEI. V shed 6 bases and J 8 bases; nucleotides not matched to a gene: 14. The CDR3 runs 15 residues. CDR3 in DNA: TGTGCCAGCAGAGTTGGACAGGGCGTCGGAGACGGCTACACCTTC. Its translation: CASRVGQGVGDGYTF.

This chain joins TRBV6-1 and TRBJ2-3; 7 bases match TRBD2. The CDR3 spans 16 residues. Germline V gene data show CDR1 as MNHNS and CDR2 as SASEGT. The V gene end was trimmed by 4 bases and the J gene end by 0 bases; junction bases not matched to a gene: 7. CDR3 loop: CASSARRRGSTDTQYF. DNA of the CDR3: TGTGCCAGCAGTGCCCGGCGGCGGGGGAGCACAGATACGCAGTATTTT.

V gene TRBV3-1 (or the pseudogene TRBV3-2) combines with J gene TRBJ1-4; D gene ambiguous. Trimming removed 1 base from V and 5 bases from J, with 5 bases in between. The germline V gene has CDR1 LGHDT and CDR2 YNNKEL (reference sequence). The CDR3 totals 13 residues. The CDR3 sequence is CASSQVLNEKLFF. CDR3 DNA sequence: TGTGCCAGCAGCCAAGTCCTCAATGAAAAACTGTTTTTT.

This sequence joins TRBV5-1 and TRBJ2-2; D possibly corresponds to TRBD1 (6 bases). Germline V gene sequence: CDR1 SGHRS, CDR2 YFSETQ. CDR3 size: 14 residues. Trimming took off 0 bases at V and 9 bases at J, with 12 bases between the two ends. The CDR3 DNA follows: TGCGCCAGCAGCTTGGCCCTTGGGACACGGGAGCTGTTTTTT. It is translated as CASSLALGTRELFF. The full variable domain, rest sourced from reference TRBV5-1 and TRBJ2-2, is KAGVTQTPRYLIKTRGQQVTLSCSPISGHRSVSWYQQTPGQGLQFLFEYFSETQRNKGNFPGRFSGRQFSNSRSEMNVSTLELGDSALYLCASSLALGTRELFFGEGSRLTVL.

The CDR3 loop reads CASSPTTTNEKLFF. CDR3 nucleotide sequence: TGCGCCAGCAGCCCAACTACAACTAATGAAAAACTGTTTTTT. V and J are TRBV5-1 and TRBJ1-4; D gene ambiguous. CDR1 is SGHRS, CDR2 YFSETQ, per germline. The CDR3 loop spans 14 amino acids. Trimming pared 4 bases from V and 0 bases from J, leaving 7 bases between.

The rearrangement links TRBV12-3 or TRBV12-4 to TRBJ1-1; D not certain. The CDR3 covers 11 residues. V was trimmed by 6 bases and J by 4 bases, leaving 6 bases between them. The CDR3 spells CASSPGTEAFF. The DNA of the CDR3 is TGTGCCAGCAGCCCGGGCACTGAAGCTTTCTTT.

The chain has TRBV9 and TRBJ2-2, with unresolved D. V lost 5 bases, J lost 5 bases, and 7 bases lay in between. Germline V gives CDR1 SGDLS, CDR2 YYNGEE. The CDR3 has 12 amino acids. CDR3 residues: CASRGETGELFF. The CDR3 nucleotides read TGTGCCAGCAGAGGTGAAACCGGGGAGCTGTTTTTT.

This clone was picked up a small number of times. The V and J genes are TRBV7-2 and TRBJ2-3; 8 bases align to TRBD2. The V gene end was trimmed by 2 bases and the J gene end by 4 bases; junction bases not matched to a gene: 2. From germline, CDR1 is SGHTA and CDR2 FQGNSA. This CDR3 has 14 residues. In DNA, the CDR3 is TGTGCCAGCAGCTTAACGGGGGGGGCAGATACGCAGTATTTT. Its translation is CASSLTGGADTQYF. The full variable domain, completed using reference TRBV7-2 and TRBJ2-3, is GAGVSQSPSNKVTEKGKDVELRCDPISGHTALYWYRQSLGQGLEFLIYFQGNSAPDKSGLPSDRFSAERTGGSVSTLTIQRTQQEDSAVYLCASSLTGGADTQYFGPGTRLTVL.

This sequence joins TRBV7-2 and TRBJ1-3; a possible D gene is TRBD1 (5 bases). Germline V gives CDR1 SGHTA, CDR2 FQGNSA. The CDR3 consists of 15 residues. V was pared by 1 base and J by 3 bases, with 10 bases between. The CDR3, as DNA: TGTGCCAGCAGCTTAGGGGGGGGAATTGGAAACACCATATATTTT. Its translation: CASSLGGGIGNTIYF.

This rearrangement joins TRBV30 to TRBJ1-3; D is ambiguous. In germline, CDR1 is GTSNPN, CDR2 SVGIG (reference sequence). The CDR3 runs to 11 residues. The ends were cut back, 5 bases at V and 0 bases at J, with 2 bases in the middle. The CDR3 DNA reads TGTGCCTGGGACTCTGGAAACACCATATATTTT. It yields the protein CAWDSGNTIYF.

The chain employs TRBV12-3 or TRBV12-4 and TRBJ1-2; 8 positions agree with TRBD1. The CDR3 extends over 13 amino acids. V lost 4 bases, J lost 2 bases, and 0 bases stayed unmatched. Here the CDR3 reads CASSWTGNYGYTF. CDR3 nucleotide sequence: TGTGCCAGCAGTTGGACAGGGAACTATGGCTACACCTTC.

The chain combines TRBV30 with TRBJ1-5, with a tentative D call TRBD1 (5 bases). This CDR3 has 14 amino acids. Trimming removed 3 bases from V and 1 base from J, with 10 bases in between. Germline CDR1 reads GTSNPN; CDR2 reads SVGIG (reference sequence). CDR3 DNA sequence: TGTGCCTGGAGGCAGGGTACGAGCAATCAGCCCCAGCATTTT. Encoded protein: CAWRQGTSNQPQHF.

The V gene is TRBV2, the J gene TRBJ1-4, with 8 bases fitting TRBD1. This CDR3 region has 14 residues. J lost 8 bases, V lost 6 bases, and 8 bases had no gene match. CDR1 is SNHLY, CDR2 FYNNEI, per germline. The CDR3 DNA sequence: TGTGCCAGCAGCTTGACAGGGGTTGAAGAAAAACTGTTTTTT. It is translated as CASSLTGVEEKLFF.

The chain has TRBV5-1 and TRBJ2-2; 8 bases are a match to TRBD1. Germline loops: CDR1 SGHRS, CDR2 YFSETQ. This CDR3 contains 15 residues. Losses at the gene ends were 2 bases for V and 2 bases for J; bases not matched to a gene: 2. The chain's CDR3 is CASSLGQGNTGELFF. In DNA form, the CDR3 reads TGCGCCAGCAGCTTAGGACAGGGCAACACCGGGGAGCTGTTTTTT.

This chain uses TRBV4-1 with TRBJ2-5; tentatively, D is TRBD1 or TRBD2 (5 bases each). This CDR3 comprises 15 residues. V lost 3 bases to trimming and J lost 3 bases, with 14 bases between them. In germline, CDR1 is MGHRA, CDR2 YSYEKL. CDR3 nucleotide sequence: TGCGCCAGCAGCCAGACCGGGACGGCAAAAGAGACCCAGTACTTC. Its translation is CASSQTGTAKETQYF.